The 27 T cell receptor delta chains below all came from one sample that was sequenced in a study of γδ T cells in repeated Plasmodium falciparum infection. TCRdb made new clone calls on the multiplex PCR reads using CATT. The table lists 50,000 to 60,000 delta-chain clones, around 2% of them singletons. Gammadelta T cells were flow-sorted from PBMC into Vgamma9/Vdelta2+ and Vdelta2-negative populations for bulk analysis. Sequenced input: gamma-delta T cells from blood. The receptors originated from a pool of human donors (malaria-infected and uninfected, not separated).

This clone appeared a few times. This is likely an artifact of a read error, given a far larger clone one base away. The identical CDR3 is also encoded by other nucleotide sequences in the sample. The J gene was not called, though the V gene is TRDV2; the D call in the table, TRDD3, was not verified against the DNA. The CDR3 runs 17 residues. Germline values: CDR1 GEAIGNYY, CDR2 EKD. CDR3 nucleotides: TGTGCCTGTGACGTACTGGGGGGTAACCGTTACACCGATAAACTCATCTTC. Protein sequence: CACDVLGGNRYTDKLIF.

At least ten counts were recorded for this clone. A read error likely explains why the TCRdb protein, taken from a much larger clone, differs from this DNA's translation at residue 9; the protein shown is translated from the DNA. This chain uses TRDV1 with TRDJ1, with D possibly being TRDD3 (6 bases). There are 20 residues in the CDR3. V lost 0 bases and J 0 bases, leaving 23 bases between the germline ends. Germline V CDR1 and CDR2: TSWWSYY, QGS. CDR3 residues: CALGELQVWGCPYYTDKLIF. CDR3 nucleotide sequence: TGTGCTCTTGGGGAACTTCAGGTCTGGGGATGCCCCTATTACACCGATAAACTCATCTTT.

In the case of this clone: The protein that TCRdb holds for this DNA derives from a much larger clone and differs from the translated DNA at residue 15, which likely indicates a read error; the protein shown here is translated from the DNA. The chain combines TRDV1 with TRDJ4, with D tentatively TRDD2 or TRDD3 (5 bases each). Because TCRdb records no J gene, it was assigned here through a match of the DNA to germline. The V gene lost 2 bases and the J gene lost 1 base, with 29 bases spanning the gap. Germline values: CDR1 TSWWSYY, CDR2 QGS. This CDR3 spans 20 amino acids. This CDR3 is CALGEMIAYLYTGISRPLIF. CDR3 in DNA: TGTGCTCTTGGGGAAATGATCGCCTACCTCTATACTGGAATTAGCAGACCCCTGATCTTT.

This clone was counted a few times. The protein recorded in TCRdb matches a much larger clone and deviates from this DNA's translation at residue 19, suggesting a read error; the protein here is obtained by translating the DNA. The chain is built from TRDV1 and TRDJ1; D is possibly TRDD2 or TRDD3 (7 bases each). Trimming pared 3 bases from V and 7 bases from J, leaving 42 bases between. The germline V gene encodes CDR1 TSWWSYY and CDR2 QGS. This CDR3 spans 23 amino acids. The DNA for the CDR3 is TGTGCTCTTGGGGACACCTTACAGTTTTCCTACGTCCGGGGGATCGTAACTTACGCTAAACTCATCTTT. Protein sequence: CALGDTLQFSYVRGIVTYAKLIF.

Points on this clone: A far larger clone is off by one base, so a read error is likely. The same CDR3 is also encoded by other DNA sequences in this sample. V and J are TRDV1 and TRDJ1; TRDD3 aligns across 10 bases. The J gene was missing in TCRdb and was found by matching the end of the DNA to germline. The CDR3 is made up of 22 amino acids. J lost 3 bases, V lost 0 bases, and 22 bases had no gene match. CDR1 and CDR2 (germline): TSWWSYY, QGS. The CDR3: CALGELFLLQSTGGYAPDKLIF. The CDR3 DNA is TGTGCTCTTGGGGAACTGTTCCTACTCCAATCTACCGGGGGATACGCACCCGATAAACTCATCTTT.

Concerning this clone itself: It is likely a read error: a sequence one base away is far more abundant. Other DNA sequences within the sample encode an identical CDR3. This chain uses TRDV1 with TRDJ1, with 10 bases lining up with TRDD3. This CDR3 has 25 residues. Germline V CDR1 and CDR2: TSWWSYY, QGS. CDR3 nucleotide sequence: TGTGCTCTTGGGGAAGATCGGTGGGTCCTACGCAATAACTGGGGGATTGTCTCCCCAACCGATAAGCTCATCTTT. Protein product: CALGEDRWVLRNNWGIVSPTDKLIF.

As for this clone: This DNA's translation and the protein TCRdb lists, from a much larger clone, do not match at residue 9, likely due to a read error; the protein shown is translated from the DNA. This chain connects TRDV3 to TRDJ1, with TRDD3 matching 8 bases. The J gene, left out of TCRdb, was set here by checking the DNA against germline. CDR1 is TVYSNPD, CDR2 GDNSRS, per germline (reference sequence). CDR3 length: 21 amino acids. V lost 1 base to trimming and J lost 0 bases; unmatched junction nucleotides: 25. CDR3 DNA: TGTGCCTTTATCCACCCTACGCACGGGGGGATAACGACGATTTACACCGATAAACTCATCTTT. Its protein product is CAFIHPTHGGITTIYTDKLIF.

Note on this clone: A read error is likely here: a far larger clone is one base away. At the DNA level, this CDR3 is encoded by other sequences in the same sample as well. The chain employs TRDV1 and TRDJ1, with TRDD3 matching 11 bases. No J gene was available from TCRdb, and it was assigned here by a germline match of the DNA. V shed 2 bases, J shed 4 bases, and the junction held 30 bases outside the gene matches. This CDR3 has 24 residues. Germline V lookup: CDR1 TSWWSYY, CDR2 QGS. The CDR3 region is CALGETAVRNDLIVLGDNHDKLIF. As DNA, the CDR3 is TGTGCTCTTGGGGAAACTGCGGTTCGAAATGACCTAATCGTACTGGGGGATAATCACGATAAACTCATCTTT.

This clone was seen a handful of times. The protein in TCRdb stems from a much larger clone and differs at residue 11 from this DNA's translation, likely a read error; here the protein is translated from the DNA. This chain connects TRDV2 to TRDJ1; 9 nucleotides line up with TRDD3. The J gene, left out of TCRdb, was set here by checking the DNA against germline. The CDR3 contains 17 residues. V gave up 3 bases and J gave up 1 base; unmatched junction bases: 11. CDR1 is GEAIGNYY and CDR2 is EKD in the germline V gene. The CDR3: CACDALLGEILTDKLIF. DNA for the CDR3: TGTGCCTGTGACGCTTTACTGGGGGAGATACTCACCGATAAACTCATCTTT.

A note on this clone: It is likely a read error: a sequence one base away is far more abundant. The identical CDR3 is also encoded by other nucleotide sequences in the sample. The V gene call reads TRDV3; no J gene was called; the table assigns TRDD3, which was not confirmed against the DNA. Germline CDR1 TVYSNPD, CDR2 GDNSRS (reference sequence). The CDR3 spans 16 residues. The chain's CDR3 is CALSGDWGTSTDKLIF. The CDR3 nucleotides read TGTGCCTTGTCGGGGGACTGGGGGACCTCCACCGATAAACTCATCTTC.

This clone was observed a handful of times. A single base is all that separates this from a far larger clone, so a read error is likely. The sample has other DNA sequences that encode this CDR3 too. The V call is TRDV2, the J call TRDJ1; 10 bases fit TRDD3. No J gene was available from TCRdb, and it was assigned here by a germline match of the DNA. Germline V gene sequence: CDR1 GEAIGNYY, CDR2 EKD. This CDR3 has 25 amino acids. As DNA, the CDR3 is TGCGCCTGTGACGTCAAGGGTCCACTACGCTGGGGGATATTAGAATTACCTCGGTACACCGATAAACTCATCTTT. It encodes CACDVKGPLRWGILELPRYTDKLIF.

This clone showed up just a few times. The TCRdb protein comes from a much larger clone and disagrees with this DNA's translation at residue 17, likely due to a read error; the protein given here is derived from the DNA. V usage is TRDV1 and J usage is TRDJ2; D gene uncertain. In the absence of a J gene in TCRdb, the DNA was matched to germline to assign it here. Germline V CDR1 and CDR2: TSWWSYY, QGS. CDR3 length equals 22 residues. V was pared by 2 bases and J by 6 bases, with 34 bases between. The CDR3 region has the DNA TGTGCTCTTGGGGAATATTTGCTCGGGCCTATATTACCCCCTAGAACGGCAGCACAACTCTTCTTT. It is translated as CALGEYLLGPILPPRTAAQLFF.

As regards this clone: TCRdb's protein, taken from a much larger clone, differs from this DNA's translation at residue 3, likely owing to a read error; the protein displayed comes from the DNA. V gene TRDV1 combines with J gene TRDJ1, with 8 bases fitting TRDD3. No J gene was available from TCRdb, and it was assigned here by a germline match of the DNA. Germline V gene sequence: CDR1 TSWWSYY, CDR2 QGS. The CDR3 totals 26 residues. CDR3: CAIGEVISILLSGGVDPITYTDKLIF. CDR3 nucleotide sequence: TGTGCTATTGGGGAAGTTATTTCTATTCTATTATCTGGGGGAGTCGATCCCATTACCTACACCGATAAACTCATCTTT.

Ten or more counts support this clone. TCRdb attributes to this sequence the protein of a much larger clone, which differs from the DNA translation at residue 5; a read error is likely, and the protein displayed is translated from the DNA. V and J are TRDV1 and TRDJ1; 9 nucleotides match TRDD3. TCRdb records no J gene; here it was assigned by comparing the DNA to germline. The CDR3 is 15 amino acids. The germline CDR1 and CDR2 sequences are TSWWSYY and QGS. CDR3 in DNA: TGTGCTCTTGGGAAGGTACTGGGGGACACTGATAAACTCATCTTT. This gives the protein CALGKVLGDTDKLIF.

This clone was picked up a small number of times. A read error likely explains why the TCRdb protein, taken from a much larger clone, differs from this DNA's translation at residue 5; the protein shown is translated from the DNA. This chain uses TRDV2 with TRDJ1; TRDD3 aligns across 9 bases. In the absence of a J gene in TCRdb, the DNA was matched to germline to assign it here. CDR1 is GEAIGNYY and CDR2 is EKD in the germline V gene. This CDR3 spans 23 amino acids. J was trimmed by 0 bases and V by 3 bases; bases with no gene match: 28. CDR3 nucleotide sequence: TGTGCCTGTGACGCCGTGGAGAGCCGGCTGGGGGATCTTGGCGGTCCTAACACCGATAAACTCATCTTT. The encoded protein is CACDAVESRLGDLGGPNTDKLIF.

This clone occurred a few times. Since a far larger clone is one base different, this is likely a read error. Additional DNA sequences in this sample encode the identical CDR3. This chain links TRDV3 with TRDJ1; 9 nucleotides line up with TRDD2. The junction had 21 bases not matched to a gene; V was cut back by 1 base and J by 3 bases. CDR1 and CDR2 (germline): TVYSNPD, GDNSRS (reference sequence). CDR3 size: 19 residues. The CDR3 region is CAFKEGPESLPTRSDKLIF. The CDR3 DNA reads as TGTGCCTTTAAAGAAGGGCCCGAGAGCCTTCCTACTAGGTCCGATAAACTCATCTTT.

This clone was detected ten times or more. A far larger clone is a single base away, which makes a read error likely. Other DNA variants within this sample encode the same CDR3. V gene TRDV2 combines with J gene TRDJ1; the D gene is possibly TRDD3 (6 bases). CDR3 length: 15 residues. V dropped 3 bases and J dropped 5 bases, with 18 bases sitting between them. Germline lookup yields CDR1 GEAIGNYY and CDR2 EKD. The CDR3 DNA follows: TGTGCCTGTGACGTGGTGGGGGGCCAAGGTGATAAACTCATCTTT. Translation gives CACDVVGGQGDKLIF.

On this clone itself: The protein recorded in TCRdb matches a much larger clone and deviates from this DNA's translation at residue 3, suggesting a read error; the protein here is obtained by translating the DNA. J is TRDJ1 and V is TRDV3, with D possibly matching TRDD2 (5 bases). Here the J gene came from matching the DNA to germline, since TCRdb omits it. V was clipped by 1 base and J by 0 bases, with 21 bases between them. CDR1 and CDR2 (germline): TVYSNPD, GDNSRS (reference sequence). This CDR3 is 17 amino acids long. CDR3 DNA: TGTGCCTTTACTTCTTCCCGGCTTCACACCCACACCGATAAACTCATCTTT. It translates to CAFTSSRLHTHTDKLIF. The full variable domain, in which reference TRDV3 and TRDJ1 provide the parts outside the CDR3, is CDKVTQSSPDQTVASGSEVVLLCTYDTVYSNPDLFWYRIRPDYSFQFVFYGDNSRSEGADFTQGRFSVKHILTQKAFHLVISPVRTEDSATYYCAFTSSRLHTHTDKLIFGKGTRVTVEP.

This clone appeared many times. TCRdb's listed protein matches a much larger clone and diverges from this DNA's translation at residue 16, likely through a read error; the protein shown comes from the DNA. The chain couples TRDV3 to TRDJ1, with 9 bases aligning to TRDD2. Here the J gene was assigned by germline matching of the DNA, as TCRdb has none. CDR1 TVYSNPD and CDR2 GDNSRS come from the germline V gene (reference sequence). With V trimmed by 2 bases and J by 4 bases, 32 bases remained unmatched. The CDR3 totals 22 residues. DNA for the CDR3: TGTGCCTTTCCCTCGCTCCGGCCTTCCTACGTTCCGGGGGAAGTTCCTGTCGATAAACTCATCTTT. This translates into CAFPSLRPSYVPGEVPVDKLIF.

This clone was seen at least ten times. TCRdb's listed protein matches a much larger clone and diverges from this DNA's translation at residue 16, likely through a read error; the protein shown comes from the DNA. The genes are TRDV1 and TRDJ4, with 9 bases aligning to TRDD3. This CDR3 is built from 21 residues. Germline CDR1 is TSWWSYY and CDR2 is QGS. With V trimmed by 0 bases and J by 0 bases, 20 bases remained unmatched. CDR3 sequence reads: CALGELVSYQWGINPARPLIF. The CDR3, as DNA: TGTGCTCTTGGGGAACTAGTGTCCTATCAGTGGGGGATAAACCCTGCCAGACCCCTGATCTTT.

This clone was counted a few times. A far larger clone is one nucleotide away, so this likely arose from a read error. Other nucleotide sequences in the sample specify the same CDR3. The chain joins TRDV2 to TRDJ1; 10 nucleotides align to TRDD3. In the absence of a J gene in TCRdb, the DNA was matched to germline to assign it here. Per the germline V gene, CDR1 is GEAIGNYY and CDR2 is EKD. V was pared by 3 bases and J by 0 bases, with 18 bases of the junction left unmatched. This CDR3 region has 20 residues. CDR3 bases: TGTGCCTGTGACGCCTTCCTTGAACTGGGGGATTCTTTCTACACCGATAAACTCATCTTT. This codes for CACDAFLELGDSFYTDKLIF.

This clone has ten or more counts. The protein recorded in TCRdb matches a much larger clone and deviates from this DNA's translation at residue 13, suggesting a read error; the protein here is obtained by translating the DNA. The CDR3 DNA follows: TGTGCTCTTGGGGACCCCAAGCCTTGCTTCTGGGGGAGTAGGCCGTACACCGATAAACTCATCTTT. It yields the protein CALGDPKPCFWGSRPYTDKLIF. The J gene is TRDJ1, the V gene TRDV1; 8 positions match TRDD3. CDR3 size: 22 residues. The V and J ends lost 3 bases and 0 bases, in that order; junction bases with no gene match: 24. Germline V gene data show CDR1 as TSWWSYY and CDR2 as QGS.

In its sample, this clone was seen a few times. With a far larger clone one base away, a read error is the likely cause. The same CDR3 also results from other DNA sequences found in this sample. This rearrangement joins TRDV2 to TRDJ1; weak D call: TRDD2 (5 bases). TCRdb records no J gene; here it was assigned by comparing the DNA to germline. CDR3 length: 20 residues. Germline CDR1 GEAIGNYY, CDR2 EKD. Trimming pared 3 bases from V and 0 bases from J, leaving 28 bases between. The CDR3, as DNA: TGTGCCTGTGACTCGGTCGCCGTTCGGGGTGCTTCCCTGTACACCGATAAACTCATCTTT. Translating gives CACDSVAVRGASLYTDKLIF.

At least ten counts were recorded for this clone. This likely reflects a read error, since a far larger clone is one base away. In the same sample, other DNA sequences code for this CDR3. The rearrangement uses TRDV1 and TRDJ1; TRDD3 agrees at 9 bases. Germline matching of the DNA provided the J gene here, since TCRdb leaves it blank. Germline trimming cut 5 bases from V and 0 bases from J; bases unmatched to any gene: 34. CDR3 length equals 25 residues. Germline loops: CDR1 TSWWSYY, CDR2 QGS. This CDR3 reads CALGRRRPFLMLVTGGPLYTDKLIF. As DNA, the CDR3 is TGTGCTCTTGGGCGTCGTAGGCCTTTCCTAATGTTGGTTACTGGGGGACCACTGTACACCGATAAACTCATCTTT.

This clone was seen repeatedly, ten times or more. J is TRDJ1 and V is TRDV1, with TRDD3 matching 8 bases. TCRdb supplies no J gene; here it was assigned by aligning the nucleotide sequence to germline. Trimming removed 2 bases from V and 0 bases from J; junction bases left unmatched: 5. CDR1 and CDR2 (germline): TSWWSYY, QGS. The CDR3 is made up of 16 amino acids. The CDR3 nucleotides read TGTGCTCTTGGGGAATTCCGGGGGATAAACACCGATAAACTCATCTTT. Amino acids: CALGEFRGINTDKLIF.

With regard to this clone: TCRdb assigns this DNA the protein of a much larger clone, which departs from its translation at residue 4; this likely reflects a read error, and the protein shown comes from translating the DNA. The rearrangement links TRDV3 to TRDJ1; weak D call: TRDD2 (6 bases). The J gene, not given by TCRdb, was assigned here from a germline match of the nucleotide sequence. CDR3 size: 21 residues. CDR1 and CDR2 (germline): TVYSNPD, GDNSRS (reference sequence). Here the CDR3 reads CATIKTVILPGWCPYTDKLIF. The CDR3 region has the DNA TGTGCTACGATCAAAACCGTTATCCTACCGGGCTGGTGCCCATACACCGATAAACTCATCTTT.

Only a few counts were recorded for this clone. A far larger clone is one base from this, pointing to a likely read error. Other DNA sequences in the same sample also yield this CDR3. The J gene is TRDJ1, the V gene TRDV2; a possible D gene is TRDD2 (5 bases). Germline matching of the DNA provided the J gene here, since TCRdb leaves it blank. V was pared by 3 bases and J by 0 bases, with 28 bases between. Germline V CDR1 and CDR2: GEAIGNYY, EKD. CDR3 size: 20 residues. The CDR3 coding sequence is TGTGCCTGTGACTCGGTCGCCGTTCGAGGGGCTTCCCTGTACACCGATAAACTCATCTTT. Translating it yields CACDSVAVRGASLYTDKLIF.